These 5 T cell receptor beta chains originate from one sample sequenced in a study of T cell changes during pregnancy in multiple sclerosis (dated by TCRdb to about 2019). Libraries were constructed by the immunoSEQ multiplex PCR assay. TCRdb re-hosts the immuneACCESS table, in-frame sequences only. Its copies lack some clones; in the studies checked, an unresolved V gene accounts for under half of them, and the cause for the rest is not known. The sample contains around 69,000 clones, roughly 91% of them found a single time. The ten largest make up roughly 5.7% of the sample. The sequences come from CD8+ T cells from peripheral blood mononuclear cells, collected before pregnancy. These receptor sequences come from a female donor with multiple sclerosis, enrolled in a pregnancy study.

The chain uses TRBV7-6 and TRBJ1-1; D remains unclear. The CDR3 runs to 14 residues. In germline, CDR1 is SGHVS, CDR2 FNYEAQ. V was trimmed by 5 bases and J by 3 bases, leaving 13 bases between them. Written as DNA, the CDR3 is TGTGCCAGCAGCCTCGGAGTGGGTGACACTGAAGCTTTCTTT. As protein: CASSLGVGDTEAFF.

The chain joins TRBV27 to TRBJ1-2; D is undetermined. The CDR3 runs 17 residues. Germline V gene data show CDR1 as MNHEY and CDR2 as SMNVEV (reference sequence). Between the trimmed V and J ends, which lost 0 bases and 6 bases, there was a span of 20 bases. The DNA for the CDR3 is TGTGCCAGCAGTTTATCAAATTCGGCAGGACGGGGAGATGGCTACACCTTC. This sequence encodes CASSLSNSAGRGDGYTF.

This chain links TRBV10-3 with TRBJ1-2; possibly TRBD1 for D (6 bases). The V gene's germline CDR1 is ENHRY and CDR2 SYGVKD. V was shortened by 0 bases and J by 5 bases, with 19 bases between the two germline ends. The CDR3 is 17 amino acids. This chain's CDR3 is CAISESEAGAEPYGYTF. For the CDR3, the DNA is TGTGCCATCAGTGAGTCGGAGGCGGGGGCTGAACCTTATGGCTACACCTTC.

The J gene is TRBJ1-1, the V gene TRBV10-3; TRBD1 agrees at 11 bases. The CDR3 length is 14 residues. In germline, CDR1 is ENHRY, CDR2 SYGVKD. After removal of 5 bases from V and 3 bases from J, the junction contained 2 bases not matched to a gene. CDR3 in amino acids: CAISRTGGDTEAFF. The CDR3 nucleotides are TGTGCCATCAGTAGGACAGGGGGCGACACTGAAGCTTTCTTT.

V and J are TRBV28 and TRBJ2-1; no clear D. Trimming shortened V by 3 bases and J by 0 bases, and 6 bases separated the two germline ends. The CDR3 has 14 amino acids. Looked up from germline, CDR1 is MDHEN and CDR2 is SYDVKM. CDR3 amino acids: CASSLIGSYNEQFF. DNA for the CDR3: TGTGCCAGCAGTTTGATCGGCTCCTACAATGAGCAGTTCTTC.